This T cell receptor (beta chain) was retrieved from a study of cytomegalovirus exposure and HLA in healthy donors. Findings of the study overall: Cytomegalovirus-associated TCR beta chains were listed, numbering roughly 150. Most sequenced TCRs were rare (though some public TCRs occurred in many donors).

The CDR3 runs to 12 residues. Between the trimmed V and J ends, which lost 4 bases and 6 bases, there was a span of 13 bases. Germline CDR1 and CDR2: SQVTM and ANQGSEA. A remark on this clone: Its matching antigen is unknown.

Using immunoSEQ multiplex PCR, the repertoire was profiled, and TCRdb retains in-frame clones only, with some absent. The sample lists some 90,000 clones; over 75% were seen once. Sequenced sample: PBMCs. The rearrangement links TRBV29-1 to TRBJ2-7, with unresolved D. This clonotype originated in a man younger than 35 in good health and CMV-seropositive. The CDR3, as DNA: TGCAGCGTTGTTGCCGGGTCCGTCGAGCAGTACTTC. This codes for CSVVAGSVEQYF.